These 25 T cell receptor beta chains originate from one sample sequenced in a study of Ad26.COV2.S vaccination and SARS-CoV-2 variants. The repertoire was sequenced with immunoSEQ multiplex PCR; TCRdb's copy has only in-frame clones and lacks some. The sample carries 400,000 to 450,000 clones, about 90% recorded once. The treatment was: approximately 18 received Ad26.COV2.S at low or high dose, single or two shots; about five received placebo; per-sample allocation not given. Repertoires come from day 63 after the first vaccine or placebo injection. This material consisted of peripheral blood, taken in a trial of Ad26.COV2.S vaccine versus placebo. These TCRs come from a person between 18 and 65 years old who received the Ad26.COV2.S COVID-19 vaccine or a placebo.

This rearrangement joins TRBV7-9 to TRBJ2-7; TRBD1 might be the D (6 bases). Trimming cost V 5 bases and J 1 base, with 21 bases left between them. The V gene's germline CDR1 is SEHNR and CDR2 FQNEAQ (reference sequence). There are 17 residues in the CDR3. The CDR3 coding sequence is TGTGCCAGCAGCACAACGGGACAAGCTCACCAGTCCTACGAGCAGTACTTC. This codes for CASSTTGQAHQSYEQYF.

Comment on this clone: This sample also contains other DNA sequences that code for the same CDR3. This chain uses TRBV19 with TRBJ1-1; D not resolved. CDR1 is LNHDA, CDR2 SQIVND, per germline (reference sequence). V lost 3 bases and J 3 bases, leaving 8 bases between the germline ends. This CDR3 region has 13 residues. The DNA of the CDR3 is TGTGCCAGTAGTATTGGTCGCTACACTGAAGCTTTCTTT. It specifies CASSIGRYTEAFF.

CDR3 amino acids: CASSRDRVNEKLFF. CDR3 DNA: TGTGCCAGCAGTCGGGACAGGGTTAATGAAAAACTGTTTTTT. The chain uses TRBV7-9 and TRBJ1-4; 9 nucleotides align to TRBD1. Per the germline V gene, CDR1 is SEHNR and CDR2 is FQNEAQ (reference sequence). The junction had 3 bases not matched to a gene; V was cut back by 6 bases and J by 4 bases. The CDR3 spans 14 residues.

The chain employs TRBV20-1 and TRBJ2-3; possible D gene TRBD2, 5 bases. Per the germline V gene, CDR1 is DFQATT and CDR2 is SNEGSKA (reference sequence). This CDR3 is 11 amino acids long. Trimming removed 5 bases from V and 7 bases from J, with 10 bases in between. The CDR3 DNA is TGCAGTGCTTCGAGCGGTTATACGCAGTATTTT. Its translation: CSASSGYTQYF.

The V and J genes are TRBV19 and TRBJ2-7; either TRBD1 or TRBD2 may supply D (5 bases each). The CDR3 has 14 amino acids. In germline, CDR1 is LNHDA, CDR2 SQIVND (reference sequence). Trimming pared 1 base from V and 5 bases from J, leaving 12 bases between. The CDR3 reads CASSIVGTGNEQYF. Written as DNA, the CDR3 is TGTGCCAGTAGTATAGTGGGGACCGGGAACGAGCAGTACTTC.

The V gene is TRBV3-1 (or the pseudogene TRBV3-2), the J gene TRBJ1-3; the D is unclear. Germline lookup yields CDR1 LGHDT and CDR2 YNNKEL (reference sequence). The CDR3 sequence is 15 residues long. Deletions cut 0 bases from V and 7 bases from J, with 13 bases between. The CDR3 here is CASSQDSRGLNTIYF. In DNA form, the CDR3 reads TGTGCCAGCAGCCAAGATTCCCGAGGGTTGAACACCATATATTTT.

This clone was detected once. The V call is TRBV5-6, the J call TRBJ1-2; 9 bases agree with TRBD1. The germline V gene has CDR1 SGHDT and CDR2 YYEEEE. The V segment lost 0 bases and the J segment 5 bases; nucleotides outside the gene matches: 5. The CDR3 has 15 residues. The CDR3 nucleotides are TGTGCCAGCAGCTTGGAGCCGGGACAGGGTTATGGCTACACCTTC. Translating gives CASSLEPGQGYGYTF. Using reference TRBV5-6 and TRBJ1-2 for the parts outside the CDR3, the full variable domain is DAGVTQSPTHLIKTRGQQVTLRCSPKSGHDTVSWYQQALGQGPQFIFQYYEEEERQRGNFPDRFSGHQFPNYSSELNVNALLLGDSALYLCASSLEPGQGYGYTFGSGTRLTVV.

This rearrangement joins TRBV4-1 to TRBJ2-3; D possibly corresponds to TRBD2 (6 bases). The CDR3 is 16 amino acids. Germline V gene data show CDR1 as MGHRA and CDR2 as YSYEKL. Trimming cost V 1 base and J 5 bases, with 16 bases left between them. The CDR3 loop is CASSQVVDYQEDTQYF. In nucleotides, the CDR3 is TGCGCCAGCAGCCAAGTTGTGGACTACCAGGAAGATACGCAGTATTTT.

V and J are TRBV9 and TRBJ2-5; D possibly matches TRBD1 or TRBD2 (6 bases each). V was shortened by 0 bases and J by 5 bases, with 11 bases between the two germline ends. The CDR3 sequence is 14 residues long. Germline CDR1 is SGDLS and CDR2 is YYNGEE. The CDR3 DNA is TGTGCCAGCAGCGTAGTAGGGGGGTGGGAGACCCAGTACTTC. It translates to CASSVVGGWETQYF.

This rearrangement joins TRBV5-1 to TRBJ1-1; D is undetermined. The CDR3 is 13 amino acids. The germline gives CDR1 SGHRS, CDR2 YFSETQ. V lost 0 bases and J lost 11, with 14 bases in between. The CDR3 nucleotides read TGCGCCAGCAGCTTGGTGAGCGGTCGTGAGGCTTTCTTT. This sequence encodes CASSLVSGREAFF.

This clone has just a few counts. Additional DNA sequences in this sample encode the identical CDR3. J is TRBJ2-7 and V is TRBV9, with a weak D call TRBD2 (7 bases). Trimming took 0 bases from V and 2 from J, leaving 9 bases between them. CDR1 is SGDLS and CDR2 is YYNGEE in the germline V gene. The CDR3 sequence is 14 residues long. The CDR3 nucleotides are TGTGCCAGCAGCGTAGGAGGGGGGGCCTACGAGCAGTACTTC. This codes for CASSVGGGAYEQYF.

The chain joins TRBV5-6 to TRBJ2-3; TRBD2 matches at 11 bases. The CDR3 loop spans 14 amino acids. The germline gives CDR1 SGHDT, CDR2 YYEEEE. The V gene end was trimmed by 8 bases and the J gene end by 1 base; junction bases not matched to a gene: 3. The CDR3 region has the DNA TGTGCCAGATATAGCGGGGGGGGCACAGATACGCAGTATTTT. Amino acids: CARYSGGGTDTQYF.

This clone was counted a few times. J is TRBJ2-1 and V is TRBV5-1; 8 bases map to TRBD2. The CDR3 runs to 16 residues. Germline assignment: CDR1 SGHRS and CDR2 YFSETQ. V lost 3 bases to trimming and J lost 4 bases; unmatched junction nucleotides: 9. CDR3 nucleotides: TGCGCCAGCAGCTACTCGGGGGCTAGCGGGTACAATGAGCAGTTCTTC. It is translated as CASSYSGASGYNEQFF.

The chain links TRBV11-2 to TRBJ2-3; TRBD2 aligns across 9 bases. Germline assignment: CDR1 SGHAT and CDR2 FQNNGV. The CDR3 length is 16 residues. J lost 6 bases, V lost 3 bases, and 10 bases had no gene match. As DNA, the CDR3 is TGTGCCAGCAGCTTGGGAGCGGGGGGCGGGCAGGATACGCAGTATTTT. Translating it yields CASSLGAGGGQDTQYF.

The chain recombines TRBV30 with TRBJ2-5; 7 nucleotides agree with TRBD2. CDR1 is GTSNPN and CDR2 is SVGIG in the germline V gene (reference sequence). The CDR3 covers 17 residues. The V gene end was trimmed by 0 bases and the J gene end by 7 bases; junction bases not matched to a gene: 17. The CDR3 coding sequence is TGTGCCTGGAGTGTGAGAAGGGCAGGCGGGGGATTCGGGACCCAGTACTTC. It encodes CAWSVRRAGGGFGTQYF. The full variable domain, with the rest looked up from reference TRBV30 and TRBJ2-5, is SQTIHQWPATLVQPVGSPLSLECTVEGTSNPNLYWYRQAAGRGLQLLFYSVGIGQISSEVPQNLSASRPQDRQFILSSKKLLLSDSGFYLCAWSVRRAGGGFGTQYFGPGTRLLVL.

The chain couples TRBV19 to TRBJ2-2, with 8 bases fitting TRBD1. Germline trimming cut 3 bases from V and 5 bases from J; bases unmatched to any gene: 5. The CDR3 is 15 amino acids. The germline CDR1 and CDR2 sequences are LNHDA and SQIVND (reference sequence). CDR3 coding DNA: TGTGCCAGTAGTATCATAGGACAGGGTACCGGGGAGCTGTTTTTT. Protein product: CASSIIGQGTGELFF. Combining the CDR3 with reference TRBV19 and TRBJ2-2 gives the whole variable domain DGGITQSPKYLFRKEGQNVTLSCEQNLNHDAMYWYRQDPGQGLRLIYYSQIVNDFQKGDIAEGYSVSREKKESFPLTVTSAQKNPTAFYLCASSIIGQGTGELFFGEGSRLTVL.

The gene calls are TRBV19 and TRBJ1-3; D is unclear. The CDR3 loop spans 15 amino acids. Germline lookup yields CDR1 LNHDA and CDR2 SQIVND (reference sequence). V was pared by 3 bases and J by 0 bases, with 9 bases between. CDR3 region: CASSMVLNSGNTIYF. The CDR3 nucleotides are TGTGCCAGTAGTATGGTTCTGAACTCTGGAAACACCATATATTTT. The full variable domain, rest sourced from reference TRBV19 and TRBJ1-3, is DGGITQSPKYLFRKEGQNVTLSCEQNLNHDAMYWYRQDPGQGLRLIYYSQIVNDFQKGDIAEGYSVSREKKESFPLTVTSAQKNPTAFYLCASSMVLNSGNTIYFGEGSWLTVV.

J is TRBJ1-2 and V is TRBV19; D may be TRBD1 (5 bases). The V end was cut by 4 bases, the J end by 8 bases, with 17 bases between. This CDR3 has 14 residues. Per germline, CDR1 LNHDA and CDR2 SQIVND (reference sequence). The CDR3, as DNA: TGTGCCAGTAGTACAGGGAGTAGTGGGGACGGCTACACCTTC. Protein sequence: CASSTGSSGDGYTF.

The sample holds many counts of this clone. This chain uses TRBV9 with TRBJ1-6; D is unresolved. The CDR3 runs to 13 residues. The V end was cut by 0 bases, the J end by 8 bases, with 6 bases between. In germline, CDR1 is SGDLS, CDR2 YYNGEE. In DNA form, the CDR3 reads TGTGCCAGCAGCGTAGAAGCAGATTCACCCCTCCACTTT. It encodes CASSVEADSPLHF. The entire variable domain, with the rest obtained from reference TRBV9 and TRBJ1-6, is as follows: DSGVTQTPKHLITATGQRVTLRCSPRSGDLSVYWYQQSLDQGLQFLIQYYNGEERAKGNILERFSAQQFPDLHSELNLSSLELGDSALYFCASSVEADSPLHFGNGTRLTVT.

The rearrangement links TRBV18 to TRBJ1-4, with D perhaps TRBD1 (5 bases). Germline V gene sequence: CDR1 KGHSH, CDR2 LQKENI. The CDR3 covers 14 residues. Trimming pared 6 bases from V and 7 bases from J, leaving 15 bases between. The CDR3 DNA follows: TGTGCCAGCTCTGCCAGGGCTGGGAGTGAAAAACTGTTTTTT. This encodes CASSARAGSEKLFF. The full variable domain, in which reference TRBV18 and TRBJ1-4 provide the parts outside the CDR3, is NAGVMQNPRHLVRRRGQEARLRCSPMKGHSHVYWYRQLPEEGLKFMVYLQKENIIDESGMPKERFSAEFPKEGPSILRIQQVVRGDSAAYFCASSARAGSEKLFFGSGTQLSVL.

The rearrangement links TRBV5-1 to TRBJ2-5; D unclear. The V and J ends lost 0 bases and 5 bases respectively, with 11 bases between them. This CDR3 region has 14 residues. In germline, CDR1 is SGHRS, CDR2 YFSETQ. In DNA, the CDR3 is TGCGCCAGCAGCTTGGGACGACCGACGGAGACCCAGTACTTC. This translates into CASSLGRPTETQYF.

This clone has just a few counts. The same CDR3 can be traced to other DNA sequences in this sample. The genes are TRBV5-4 and TRBJ1-1, with D unresolved. CDR1 and CDR2 from the germline V gene are SGHNT and YYREEE (reference sequence). This CDR3 spans 14 amino acids. Trimming shortened V by 4 bases and J by 0 bases, and 10 bases separated the two germline ends. CDR3 sequence (DNA): TGTGCCAGCAGCCTAGGGATCTTGAACACTGAAGCTTTCTTT. This codes for CASSLGILNTEAFF. The full variable domain, completed using reference TRBV5-4 and TRBJ1-1, is ETGVTQSPTHLIKTRGQQVTLRCSSQSGHNTVSWYQQALGQGPQFIFQYYREEENGRGNFPPRFSGLQFPNYSSELNVNALELDDSALYLCASSLGILNTEAFFGQGTRLTVV.

The chain carries TRBV5-1 and TRBJ1-3; 7 bases line up with TRBD1. CDR3 length: 16 residues. Losses at the gene ends were 4 bases for V and 0 bases for J; bases not matched to a gene: 7. From germline, CDR1 is SGHRS and CDR2 YFSETQ. CDR3 residues: CASSTGGTDSGNTIYF. For the CDR3, the DNA is TGCGCCAGCAGCACGGGTGGGACAGACTCTGGAAACACCATATATTTT.

The V gene is TRBV29-1, the J gene TRBJ2-7, with D perhaps matching TRBD2 (5 bases). Germline values: CDR1 SQVTM, CDR2 ANQGSEA. CDR3 length: 14 amino acids. Trimming pared 3 bases from V and 7 bases from J, leaving 19 bases between. For the CDR3, the DNA is TGCAGCGTTGATAAGGCATTAGCAGGAGGAGAGCAGTACTTC. This gives the protein CSVDKALAGGEQYF.

The chain has TRBV13 and TRBJ2-2; D gene unclear. The length of the CDR3 is 13 residues. CDR1 is PRHDT, CDR2 FYEKMQ, per germline (reference sequence). Trimming stripped 5 bases from V and 10 bases from J, with 14 bases between. The CDR3 coding sequence is TGTGCCAGCAGCCCGGGCCGAACCCAGGAGCTGTTTTTT. Translating gives CASSPGRTQELFF.